The 30 T cell receptor beta chains presented below share a single source sample, sequenced in a study of OX40 agonist ivuxolimab in advanced cancers. Assay: immunoSEQ multiplex PCR; the TCRdb copy retains only in-frame clones and omits some. The data hold approximately 81,000 clones, with about 88% observed a single time. This specimen consisted of CD4+ or CD8+ T cells sorted from blood, obtained in a trial of the OX40 agonist ivuxolimab. The receptors originated from an adult with an advanced solid tumor such as melanoma, head and neck, liver or kidney cancer.

The rearrangement uses TRBV28 and TRBJ2-3; weak D call: TRBD2 (5 bases). Germline values: CDR1 MDHEN, CDR2 SYDVKM. V lost 4 bases, J lost 2 bases, and 25 bases lay in between. The CDR3 has 19 amino acids. In DNA form, the CDR3 reads TGTGCCAGCAGTTCTCAACATATGATCCACGACTACCACACAGATACGCAGTATTTT. This gives the protein CASSSQHMIHDYHTDTQYF.

This rearrangement joins TRBV5-1 to TRBJ1-5; tentatively, D is TRBD1 (5 bases). Germline V gene data show CDR1 as SGHRS and CDR2 as YFSETQ. V lost 1 base, J lost 1 base, and 9 bases lay in between. The CDR3 is made up of 15 amino acids. The CDR3 coding sequence is TGCGCCAGCAGCTTGACAGGTGAAAGCAATCAGCCCCAGCATTTT. This codes for CASSLTGESNQPQHF.

This chain uses TRBV19 with TRBJ1-2, with D tentatively TRBD1 (5 bases). CDR3 size: 14 residues. Trimming cost V 3 bases and J 3 bases, with 11 bases left between them. Germline loops: CDR1 LNHDA, CDR2 SQIVND (reference sequence). The CDR3 reads CASSIDRWDYGYTF. The CDR3 coding sequence is TGTGCCAGTAGTATCGACAGATGGGACTATGGCTACACCTTC.

The chain joins TRBV7-9 to TRBJ2-5, with TRBD1 identical over 8 bases. The CDR3 runs to 14 residues. CDR1 is SEHNR and CDR2 is FQNEAQ in the germline V gene (reference sequence). The V segment lost 4 bases and the J segment 13 bases; nucleotides outside the gene matches: 14. In DNA, the CDR3 is TGTGCCAGCAGCTCCCCCCGGGACAGGATCCCTTGGTACTTC. Amino acids: CASSSPRDRIPWYF.

This sequence joins TRBV7-3 and TRBJ2-3; D is perhaps TRBD2 (5 bases). The germline V gene has CDR1 SGHTA and CDR2 FQGTGA. The CDR3 extends over 15 amino acids. V was cut by 5 bases and J by 2 bases, with 14 bases left in between. CDR3 bases: TGTGCCAGCAGCCCCCAGCCGGGGTACACAGATACGCAGTATTTT. It yields the protein CASSPQPGYTDTQYF.

This chain joins TRBV11-2 and TRBJ2-5; 7 bases align to TRBD1. CDR1 and CDR2 (germline): SGHAT, FQNNGV. Trimming took 3 bases from V and 5 from J; bases not matched to a gene: 15. The CDR3 runs 17 residues. The CDR3 region is CASSFRRAGGVRETQYF. CDR3 coding DNA: TGTGCCAGCAGCTTCAGAAGGGCAGGGGGTGTGCGGGAGACCCAGTACTTC.

As regards this clone: Other DNA sequences of this sample code for an identical CDR3. V is TRBV6-5 and J is TRBJ1-1; TRBD1 might be the D (6 bases). The CDR3 consists of 14 residues. Germline CDR1 is MNHEY and CDR2 is SVGAGI. V shed 2 bases and J shed 1 base, with 8 bases lying between them. In DNA form, the CDR3 reads TGTGCCAGCAGTTACGGGGGGGCGAACACTGAAGCTTTCTTT. Protein sequence: CASSYGGANTEAFF.

The genes are TRBV5-1 and TRBJ2-3, with a tentative D call TRBD2 (6 bases). The germline V and J ends were trimmed by 7 bases and 0 bases, with 18 bases remaining between them. Germline CDR1 reads SGHRS; CDR2 reads YFSETQ. The CDR3 runs 16 residues. CDR3 coding DNA: TGCGCCAGCGCGCCAATGGGACTCCGAAGCACAGATACGCAGTATTTT. Translating it yields CASAPMGLRSTDTQYF.

With respect to this clone: This specimen includes other DNA sequences encoding the same CDR3. The chain links TRBV5-1 to TRBJ2-3; D call uncertain. Germline values: CDR1 SGHRS, CDR2 YFSETQ. With 1 base removed from V and 0 bases from J, the gap between germline ends came to 6 bases. The CDR3 extends over 14 amino acids. Written as DNA, the CDR3 is TGCGCCAGCAGCTTGTGGGGAAGCACAGATACGCAGTATTTT. Translation gives CASSLWGSTDTQYF.

This clone appeared a single time. This sequence joins TRBV7-9 and TRBJ2-6; D not resolved. Germline V CDR1 and CDR2: SEHNR, FQNEAQ (reference sequence). This CDR3 spans 18 amino acids. The V and J ends lost 5 bases and 0 bases respectively, with 17 bases between them. CDR3 sequence reads: CASSQQPGRSSGANVLTF. The CDR3 DNA reads as TGTGCCAGCAGCCAACAACCCGGGCGGAGCTCTGGGGCCAACGTCCTGACTTTC.

About this clone: A junction boundary mismatches the germline segment, possibly from a read error. The V and J genes are TRBV19 and TRBJ1-5; D ambiguous. The germline CDR1 and CDR2 sequences are LNHDA and SQIVND (reference sequence). The CDR3 extends over 17 amino acids. CDR3 sequence reads: CASSIAAADPSNQSQHF. The CDR3 coding sequence is TGTGCCAGTAGTATTGCCGCGGCAGATCCTAGCAATCAGTCCCAGCATTTT. The full variable domain, completed using reference TRBV19 and TRBJ1-5, is DGGITQSPKYLFRKEGQNVTLSCEQNLNHDAMYWYRQDPGQGLRLIYYSQIVNDFQKGDIAEGYSVSREKKESFPLTVTSAQKNPTAFYLCASSIAAADPSNQSQHFGDGTRLSIL.

The gene calls are TRBV4-3 and TRBJ2-2, with a weak D call TRBD2 (6 bases). Trimming cost V 0 bases and J 7 bases, with 15 bases left between them. CDR1 is LGHNA and CDR2 is YSLEER in the germline V gene. CDR3 length equals 16 residues. The DNA of the CDR3 is TGCGCCAGCAGCCAAGATCTGGCGGGAAAAAACGGGGAGCTGTTTTTT. Translating it yields CASSQDLAGKNGELFF.

The chain recombines TRBV6-6 with TRBJ2-7; no definite D call. Germline-derived CDR1 and CDR2 are MNHNY and SVGAGI (reference sequence). The V and J ends lost 6 bases and 2 bases respectively, with 11 bases between them. The CDR3 spans 13 residues. The CDR3 region is CASRHGRTYEQYF. The DNA of the CDR3 is TGTGCCAGCAGGCACGGGCGGACCTACGAGCAGTACTTC.

The J gene is TRBJ2-6, the V gene TRBV11-2, with D unclear. The germline V gene encodes CDR1 SGHAT and CDR2 FQNNGV. Trimming stripped 4 bases from V and 1 base from J, with 20 bases between. The CDR3 is 19 amino acids. The CDR3 loop reads CASSSLSQAWLSGANVLTF. CDR3 nucleotide sequence: TGTGCCAGCAGCTCCCTCTCTCAGGCTTGGCTTTCTGGGGCCAACGTCCTGACTTTC.

The chain combines TRBV5-5 with TRBJ2-7; 12 bases line up with TRBD2. Germline trimming cut 0 bases from V and 4 bases from J; bases unmatched to any gene: 2. The CDR3 loop spans 15 amino acids. Germline-derived CDR1 and CDR2 are SGHKS and YYEKEE (reference sequence). The DNA of the CDR3 is TGTGCCAGCAGCTTGGGACTAGCGGGAGTGTACGAGCAGTACTTC. It translates to CASSLGLAGVYEQYF.

This clone occurred once. This chain links TRBV27 with TRBJ1-5; D ambiguous. V was clipped by 5 bases and J by 6 bases, with 11 bases between them. CDR1 is MNHEY and CDR2 is SMNVEV in the germline V gene (reference sequence). The CDR3 is 13 amino acids. The chain's CDR3 is CASSTVFGQPQHF. The CDR3 nucleotides are TGTGCCAGCAGTACAGTGTTCGGTCAGCCCCAGCATTTT.

This chain connects TRBV7-5 to TRBJ1-2; the table's D call TRBD1 went unverified against the DNA. TRBV7-5 is tagged as a pseudogene. The CDR3 has 13 residues. CDR3 residues: CASSLDRATGYTF. For the CDR3, the DNA is TGTGCCAGCAGCTTAGACAGGGCAACAGGCTACACCTTC.

The V call is TRBV10-2, the J call TRBJ2-7; 8 bases match TRBD2. Trimming cost V 8 bases and J 6 bases; bases outside gene matches: 6. This CDR3 region has 12 residues. Looked up from germline, CDR1 is WSHSY and CDR2 is SAAADI. CDR3 nucleotides: TGCGCCAGCCGGAGACTAGCGAGCGAGCAGTACTTC. Amino acid sequence: CASRRLASEQYF.

The count of this clone is one. The J gene is TRBJ2-7, the V gene TRBV10-2; D call uncertain. The V and J ends lost 3 bases and 5 bases respectively, with 20 bases between them. The germline V gene encodes CDR1 WSHSY and CDR2 SAAADI. This CDR3 spans 16 amino acids. CDR3 nucleotides: TGCGCCAGCAGTGATTGGTTCTCAGCCCGGGTGGACGAGCAGTACTTC. It encodes CASSDWFSARVDEQYF.

This clone is categorized as medium-sized (0.01 to 0.1%). The chain recombines TRBV2 with TRBJ2-1, with a weak D call TRBD2 (6 bases). Germline values: CDR1 SNHLY, CDR2 FYNNEI. V lost 8 bases to trimming and J lost 4 bases, with 18 bases between them. The CDR3 totals 15 residues. CDR3 residues: CASFSSRRGYNEQFF. CDR3 sequence (DNA): TGTGCCAGCTTTAGCTCCAGGCGGGGATACAATGAGCAGTTCTTC. Together with reference TRBV2 and TRBJ2-1, the CDR3 gives the full variable domain: EPEVTQTPSHQVTQMGQEVILRCVPISNHLYFYWYRQILGQKVEFLVSFYNNEISEKSEIFDDQFSVERPDGSNFTLKIRSTKLEDSAMYFCASFSSRRGYNEQFFGPGTRLTVL.

The chain combines TRBV5-1 with TRBJ1-4; TRBD1 agrees at 12 bases. This CDR3 has 17 residues. Germline lookup yields CDR1 SGHRS and CDR2 YFSETQ. V gave up 0 bases and J gave up 4 bases; unmatched junction bases: 4. The CDR3 nucleotides read TGCGCCAGCAGCTTGGTGGGACAGGGGGCCGGTAATGAAAAACTGTTTTTT. It codes for CASSLVGQGAGNEKLFF.

The rearrangement joins TRBV2 to TRBJ1-2; D is undetermined. Trimming cost V 0 bases and J 7 bases, with 12 bases left between them. Germline V CDR1 and CDR2: SNHLY, FYNNEI. The CDR3 has 14 amino acids. CDR3: CASSEARGVLGYTF. DNA for the CDR3: TGTGCCAGCAGTGAAGCTCGGGGTGTTCTTGGCTACACCTTC.

V gene TRBV11-2 combines with J gene TRBJ2-7; possibly TRBD2 for D (5 bases). V lost 7 bases and J 7 bases, leaving 17 bases between the germline ends. CDR1 and CDR2 (germline): SGHAT, FQNNGV. The CDR3 has 13 amino acids. CDR3 protein: CASTSGGEGEQYF. The CDR3 DNA is TGTGCCAGCACCTCCGGAGGAGAAGGTGAGCAGTACTTC. The full variable domain, rest sourced from reference TRBV11-2 and TRBJ2-7, is EAGVAQSPRYKIIEKRQSVAFWCNPISGHATLYWYQQILGQGPKLLIQFQNNGVVDDSQLPKDRFSAERLKGVDSTLKIQPAKLEDSAVYLCASTSGGEGEQYFGPGTRLTVT.

This chain connects TRBV18 to TRBJ1-1; possibly TRBD1 for D (5 bases). The germline V gene encodes CDR1 KGHSH and CDR2 LQKENI. The germline V and J ends were trimmed by 3 bases and 3 bases, with 14 bases remaining between them. CDR3 length: 15 residues. CDR3 DNA: TGTGCCAGCTCACCGTACGAGGGGCTGGACACTGAAGCTTTCTTT. Its translation: CASSPYEGLDTEAFF.

The chain joins TRBV7-9 to TRBJ2-2; TRBD1 matches 10 bases. Germline V lookup: CDR1 SEHNR, CDR2 FQNEAQ (reference sequence). The CDR3 extends over 14 amino acids. Losses at the gene ends were 4 bases for V and 6 bases for J; bases not matched to a gene: 2. The CDR3 bases are TGTGCCAGCAGCTGGGGACAGGGGTCCGGGGAGCTGTTTTTT. Its translation: CASSWGQGSGELFF.

The chain carries TRBV27 and TRBJ2-3; 8 bases are a match to TRBD1. The CDR3 runs 14 residues. Trimming removed 0 bases from V and 6 bases from J; junction bases left unmatched: 2. The germline CDR1 and CDR2 sequences are MNHEY and SMNVEV (reference sequence). This CDR3 reads CASSLSDRADTQYF. The CDR3 nucleotides read TGTGCCAGCAGTTTATCGGACAGGGCGGATACGCAGTATTTT.

J is TRBJ2-7 and V is TRBV4-1; D assignment may be TRBD1 or TRBD2 (5 bases each). This CDR3 region has 17 residues. Per the germline V gene, CDR1 is MGHRA and CDR2 is YSYEKL. V lost 0 bases, J lost 4 bases, and 19 bases lay in between. CDR3 DNA sequence: TGCGCCAGCAGCCAAGACCCGGCAGGCCCTGGGACGTACGAGCAGTACTTC. Translating it yields CASSQDPAGPGTYEQYF.

J is TRBJ2-1 and V is TRBV19; tentative D call: TRBD1 (5 bases). Trimming removed 5 bases at V and 6 bases at J, with 14 bases between. The CDR3 has 14 residues. Germline CDR1 is LNHDA and CDR2 is SQIVND (reference sequence). The CDR3 nucleotides are TGTGCCAGTAGTCGCGACACAGGTTCCAATGAGCAGTTCTTC. Its protein is CASSRDTGSNEQFF.

This clone was observed a single time. In DNA, the CDR3 is TGTGCCAGCAGCTTTCCAGGACAGGGATCCTACGAGCAGTACTTC. The encoded protein is CASSFPGQGSYEQYF. The rearrangement links TRBV11-1 to TRBJ2-7; 8 nucleotides match TRBD1. The ends lost 3 bases at V and 1 base at J; junction bases unmatched: 5. CDR3 length: 15 amino acids. Germline CDR1 is SGHAT and CDR2 is FQDESV (reference sequence).

The CDR3 here is CASSSPGLAASGANVLTF. CDR3 nucleotides: TGTGCCAGCAGCTCGCCGGGACTAGCGGCATCTGGGGCCAACGTCCTGACTTTC. The chain is built from TRBV5-6 and TRBJ2-6; 11 nucleotides agree with TRBD2. The CDR3 is made up of 18 amino acids. The germline gives CDR1 SGHDT, CDR2 YYEEEE. With V trimmed by 3 bases and J by 1 base, 6 bases remained unmatched.